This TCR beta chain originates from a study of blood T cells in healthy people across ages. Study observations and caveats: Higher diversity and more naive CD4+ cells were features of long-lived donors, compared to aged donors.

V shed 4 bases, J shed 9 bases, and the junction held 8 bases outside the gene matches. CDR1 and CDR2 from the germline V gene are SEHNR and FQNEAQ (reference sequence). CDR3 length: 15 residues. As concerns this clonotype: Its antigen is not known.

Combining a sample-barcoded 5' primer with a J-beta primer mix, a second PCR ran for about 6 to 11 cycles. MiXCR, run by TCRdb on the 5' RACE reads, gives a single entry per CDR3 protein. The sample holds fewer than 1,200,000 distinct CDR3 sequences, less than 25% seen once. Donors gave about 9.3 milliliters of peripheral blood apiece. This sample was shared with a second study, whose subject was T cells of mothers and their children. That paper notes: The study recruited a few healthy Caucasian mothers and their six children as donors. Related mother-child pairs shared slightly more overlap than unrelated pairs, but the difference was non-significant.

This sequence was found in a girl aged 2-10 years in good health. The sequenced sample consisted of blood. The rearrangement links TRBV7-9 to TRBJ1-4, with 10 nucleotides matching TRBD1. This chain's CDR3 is CASSYPTGGYKKLFF. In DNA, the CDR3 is TGTGCCAGCAGCTACCCGACAGGGGGCTATAAAAAACTGTTTTTT. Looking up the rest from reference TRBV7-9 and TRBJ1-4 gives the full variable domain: DTGVSQNPRHKITKRGQNVTFRCDPISEHNRLYWYRQTLGQGPEFLTYFQNEAQLEKSRLLSDRFSAERPKGSFSTLEIQRTEQGDSAMYLCASSYPTGGYKKLFFGSGTQLSVL.